This T cell receptor (beta chain) was profiled in a study of T cells in Graves' hyperthyroidism and ophthalmopathy. Overall study results and limits: Clonotypes that were expanded in thyroid above 0.001 mostly appeared in blood too.

Absent ophthalmopathy progression within 18 months defined stable Graves' hyperthyroidism. Patients were aged 18 to 65, had disease duration under 2 months, and had newly diagnosed hyperthyroidism. The PBMCs studied were ones that came from about 10 ml fresh peripheral blood. Note on this clonotype: The antigen is not known.

RNA transcripts were the template for amplifying TCR beta CDR3 regions. An initial round of RT-PCR targeting the TCR CDR3 relied on the HTBI primer set. MiXCR, applied by TCRdb to the multiplex PCR reads, yields one record per CDR3 protein. The data show under 650,000 distinct CDR3 sequences, with around 15% seen just once and approximately 3.8% held by the top ten. The germline V gene has CDR1 SGHRS and CDR2 YFSETQ. The CDR3 loop spans 14 amino acids. Trimming stripped 0 bases from V and 7 bases from J, with 11 bases between. The chain has TRBV5-1 and TRBJ2-1, with unresolved D. The sample taken for sequencing was blood. This clonotype was obtained from a woman in her twenties or thirties with Graves' hyperthyroidism. The CDR3 nucleotides are TGCGCCAGCAGCTTGGTTGTAGGGATAAATGAGCAGTTCTTC. As protein: CASSLVVGINEQFF.